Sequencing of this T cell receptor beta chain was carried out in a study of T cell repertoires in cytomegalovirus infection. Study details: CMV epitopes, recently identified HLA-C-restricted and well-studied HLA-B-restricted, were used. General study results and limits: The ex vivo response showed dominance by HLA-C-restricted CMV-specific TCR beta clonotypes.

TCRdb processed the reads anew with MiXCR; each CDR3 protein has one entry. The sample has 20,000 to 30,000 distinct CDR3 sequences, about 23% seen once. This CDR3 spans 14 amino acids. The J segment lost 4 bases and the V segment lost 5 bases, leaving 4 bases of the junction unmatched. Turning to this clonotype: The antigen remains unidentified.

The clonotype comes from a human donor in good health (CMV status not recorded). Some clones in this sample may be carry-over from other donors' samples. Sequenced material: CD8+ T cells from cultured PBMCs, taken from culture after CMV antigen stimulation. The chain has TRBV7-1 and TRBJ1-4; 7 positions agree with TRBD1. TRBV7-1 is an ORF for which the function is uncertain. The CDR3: CASSPGQLNEKLFF. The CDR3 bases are TGTGCCAGCAGCCCGGGACAGCTTAATGAAAAACTGTTTTTT.